This T cell receptor beta chain was identified in a study of T cell changes during pregnancy in multiple sclerosis. TCRdb's table, derived via immunoSEQ multiplex PCR, lists solely in-frame clones and lacks some. Among about 120,000 clones listed, 93% were seen once. CDR1 SGHRS and CDR2 YFSETQ come from the germline V gene. V dropped 4 bases and J dropped 8; count of bases not matched to a gene: 9. This CDR3 has 15 residues. This receptor was identified in a female donor with multiple sclerosis, enrolled in a pregnancy study. Sequencing was performed on peripheral blood, taken before pregnancy. The V and J genes are TRBV5-1 and TRBJ2-1; TRBD2 aligns across 10 bases. The CDR3 bases are TGCGCCAGCAGCAGGTCTAGCGGGAGCGGGGATGAGCAGTTCTTC. Translating it yields CASSRSSGSGDEQFF.